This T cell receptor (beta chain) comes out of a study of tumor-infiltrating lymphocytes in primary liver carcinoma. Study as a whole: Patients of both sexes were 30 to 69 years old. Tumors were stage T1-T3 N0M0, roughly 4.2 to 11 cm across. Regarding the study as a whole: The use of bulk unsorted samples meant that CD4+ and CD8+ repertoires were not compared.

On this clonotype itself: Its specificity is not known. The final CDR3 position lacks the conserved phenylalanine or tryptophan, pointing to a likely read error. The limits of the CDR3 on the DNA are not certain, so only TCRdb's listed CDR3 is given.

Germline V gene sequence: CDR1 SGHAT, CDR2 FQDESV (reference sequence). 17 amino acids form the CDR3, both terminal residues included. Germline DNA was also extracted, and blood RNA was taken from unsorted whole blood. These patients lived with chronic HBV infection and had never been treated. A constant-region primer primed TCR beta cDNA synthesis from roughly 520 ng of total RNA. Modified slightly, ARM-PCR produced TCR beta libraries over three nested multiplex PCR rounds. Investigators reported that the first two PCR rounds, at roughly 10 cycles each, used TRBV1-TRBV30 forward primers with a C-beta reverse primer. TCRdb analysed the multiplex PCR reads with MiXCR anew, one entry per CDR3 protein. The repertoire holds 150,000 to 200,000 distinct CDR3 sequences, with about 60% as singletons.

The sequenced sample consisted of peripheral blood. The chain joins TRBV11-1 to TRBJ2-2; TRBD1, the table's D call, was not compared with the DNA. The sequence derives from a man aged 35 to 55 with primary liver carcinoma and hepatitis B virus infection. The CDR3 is CASSVASRVLRTGEPFL.